The T cell receptor (beta chain) under discussion was sequenced for a study of post-analysis software for immune sequencing data. Regarding the study as a whole: By F measure, strong co-clustering occurred among samples prepared in the same batch. Elevated frequency relative to controls characterized roughly five TRBV segments in patients, TRBV5-6, TRBV5-1 and TRBV20-1 among them.

Germline CDR1 and CDR2: SGHRS and YFSETQ. The CDR3 is made up of 15 amino acids. Between the trimmed V and J ends, which lost 4 bases and 1 base, there was a span of 14 bases. Prepared TCR beta cDNA libraries contained unique molecular identifiers. TCRdb redid the calling of the PCR reads with MiXCR, one entry per CDR3 protein. This table has fewer than 900,000 distinct CDR3 sequences, around 42% appearing once. About this clonotype: The antigen is undetermined.

The sample consisted of blood. The chain joins TRBV5-1 to TRBJ1-1; D is unclear. This receptor was taken from a girl aged 10 to 17 with multiple sclerosis. The CDR3 DNA reads TGCGCCAGCAGCCTTATCGGAGGGCCGAACACTGAAGCTTTCTTT. It codes for CASSLIGGPNTEAFF.